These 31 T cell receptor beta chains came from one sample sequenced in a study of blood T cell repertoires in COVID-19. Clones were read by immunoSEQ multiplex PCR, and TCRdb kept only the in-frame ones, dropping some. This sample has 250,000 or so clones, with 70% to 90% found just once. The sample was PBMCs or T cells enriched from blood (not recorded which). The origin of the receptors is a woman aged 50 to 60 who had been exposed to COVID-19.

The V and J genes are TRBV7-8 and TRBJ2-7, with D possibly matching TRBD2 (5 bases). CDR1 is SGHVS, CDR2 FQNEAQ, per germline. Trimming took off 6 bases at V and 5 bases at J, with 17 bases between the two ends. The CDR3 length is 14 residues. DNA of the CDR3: TGTGCCAGCAGTCTCGCCCCGGGATATGACGAGCAGTACTTC. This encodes CASSLAPGYDEQYF.

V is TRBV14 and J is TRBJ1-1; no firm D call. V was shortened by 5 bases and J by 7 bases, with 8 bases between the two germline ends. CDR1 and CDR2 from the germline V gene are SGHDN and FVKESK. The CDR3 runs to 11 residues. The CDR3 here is CASSDRGEAFF. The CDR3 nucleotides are TGTGCCAGCAGCGACCGGGGTGAAGCTTTCTTT.

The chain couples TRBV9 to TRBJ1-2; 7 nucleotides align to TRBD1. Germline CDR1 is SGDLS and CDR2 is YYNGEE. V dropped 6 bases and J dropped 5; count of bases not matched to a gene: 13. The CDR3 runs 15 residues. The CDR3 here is CASTPRGTDFYGYTF. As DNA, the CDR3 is TGTGCCAGCACCCCTAGAGGGACAGACTTTTATGGCTACACCTTC.

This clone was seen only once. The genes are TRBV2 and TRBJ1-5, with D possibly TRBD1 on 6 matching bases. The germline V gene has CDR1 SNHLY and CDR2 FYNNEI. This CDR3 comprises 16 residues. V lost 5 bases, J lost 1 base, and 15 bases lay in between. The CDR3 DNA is TGTGCCAGCAGTTCTGGGGGCCGGGGAAGCAATCAGCCCCAGCATTTT. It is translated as CASSSGGRGSNQPQHF.

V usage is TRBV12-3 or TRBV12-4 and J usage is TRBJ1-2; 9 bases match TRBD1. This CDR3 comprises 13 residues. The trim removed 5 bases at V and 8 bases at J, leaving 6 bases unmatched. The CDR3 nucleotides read TGTGCCAGCAGTGTACAGGGGGCGGGGGGCTACACCTTC. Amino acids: CASSVQGAGGYTF.

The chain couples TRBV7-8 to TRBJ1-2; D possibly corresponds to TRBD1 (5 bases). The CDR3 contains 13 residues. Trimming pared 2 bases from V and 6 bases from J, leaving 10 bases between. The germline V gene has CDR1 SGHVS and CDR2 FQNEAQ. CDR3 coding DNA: TGTGCCAGCAGCTTAAAGCCAGGGCATGGCTACACCTTC. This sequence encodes CASSLKPGHGYTF.

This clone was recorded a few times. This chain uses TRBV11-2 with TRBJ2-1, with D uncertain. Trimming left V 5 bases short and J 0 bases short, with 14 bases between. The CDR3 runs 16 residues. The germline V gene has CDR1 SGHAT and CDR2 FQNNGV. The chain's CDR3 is CASSPFGFNSYNEQFF. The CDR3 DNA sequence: TGTGCCAGCAGCCCGTTCGGGTTTAACTCCTACAATGAGCAGTTCTTC.

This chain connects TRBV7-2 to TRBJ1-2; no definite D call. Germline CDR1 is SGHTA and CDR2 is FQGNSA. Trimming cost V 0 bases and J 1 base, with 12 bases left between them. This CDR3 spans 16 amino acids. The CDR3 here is CASSLAGPRGNYGYTF. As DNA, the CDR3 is TGTGCCAGCAGCTTAGCCGGACCCCGGGGTAACTATGGCTACACCTTC.

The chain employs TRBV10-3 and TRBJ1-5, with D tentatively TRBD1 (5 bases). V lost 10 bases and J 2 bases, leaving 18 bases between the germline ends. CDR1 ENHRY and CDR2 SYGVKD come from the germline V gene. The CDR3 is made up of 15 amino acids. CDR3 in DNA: TGTGCCACGGTTTCCGGGGGATCGGGCAATCAGCCCCAGCATTTT. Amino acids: CATVSGGSGNQPQHF.

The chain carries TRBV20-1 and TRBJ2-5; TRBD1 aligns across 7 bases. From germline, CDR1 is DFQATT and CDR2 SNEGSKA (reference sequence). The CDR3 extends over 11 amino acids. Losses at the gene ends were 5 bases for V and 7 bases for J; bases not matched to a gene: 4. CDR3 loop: CSAGTERTQYF. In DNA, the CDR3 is TGCAGTGCTGGGACAGAACGGACCCAGTACTTC.

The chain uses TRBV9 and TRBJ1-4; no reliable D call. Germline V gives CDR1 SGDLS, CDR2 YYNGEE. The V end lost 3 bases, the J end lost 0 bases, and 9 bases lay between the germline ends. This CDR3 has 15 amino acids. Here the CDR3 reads CASSAPGATNEKLFF. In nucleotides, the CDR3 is TGTGCCAGCAGCGCCCCCGGGGCAACTAATGAAAAACTGTTTTTT.

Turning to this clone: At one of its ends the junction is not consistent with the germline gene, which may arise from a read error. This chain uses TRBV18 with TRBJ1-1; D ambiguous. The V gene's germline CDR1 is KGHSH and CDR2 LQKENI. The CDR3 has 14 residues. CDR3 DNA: TGTGCCAGCTCTCCACCCCTCGGGGACACTGAAGCTTTCTTT. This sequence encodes CASSPPLGDTEAFF.

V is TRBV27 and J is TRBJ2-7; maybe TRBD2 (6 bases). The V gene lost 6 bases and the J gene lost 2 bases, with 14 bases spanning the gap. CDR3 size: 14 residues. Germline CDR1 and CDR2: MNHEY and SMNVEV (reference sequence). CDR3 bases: TGTGCCAGCAGATTGCAAGGAGGGGCCTACGAGCAGTACTTC. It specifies CASRLQGGAYEQYF.

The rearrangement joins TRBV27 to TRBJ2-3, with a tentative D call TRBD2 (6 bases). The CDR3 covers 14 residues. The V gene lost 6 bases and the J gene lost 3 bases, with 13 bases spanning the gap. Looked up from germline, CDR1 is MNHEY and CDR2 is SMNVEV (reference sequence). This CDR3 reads CASSKPGLTDTQYF. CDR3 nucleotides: TGTGCCAGCAGCAAGCCGGGACTGACAGATACGCAGTATTTT.

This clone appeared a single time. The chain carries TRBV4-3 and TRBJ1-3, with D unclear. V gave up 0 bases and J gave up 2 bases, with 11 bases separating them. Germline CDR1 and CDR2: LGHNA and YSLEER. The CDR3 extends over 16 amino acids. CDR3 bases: TGCGCCAGCAGCCAAGATGCCGCCGGGGCTGGAAACACCATATATTTT. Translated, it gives CASSQDAAGAGNTIYF.

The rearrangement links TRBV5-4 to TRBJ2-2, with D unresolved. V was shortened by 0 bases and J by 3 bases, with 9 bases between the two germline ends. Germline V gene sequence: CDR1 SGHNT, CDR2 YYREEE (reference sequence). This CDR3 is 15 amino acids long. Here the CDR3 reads CASSLDLGYTGELFF. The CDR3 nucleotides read TGTGCCAGCAGCTTGGATCTAGGATACACCGGGGAGCTGTTTTTT.

The CDR3: CASSLERLKGAEAFF. CDR3 sequence (DNA): TGTGCCAGCAGCTTGGAGCGCTTGAAAGGGGCTGAAGCTTTCTTT. The chain is built from TRBV5-4 and TRBJ1-1, with a tentative D call TRBD1 (5 bases). Germline assignment: CDR1 SGHNT and CDR2 YYREEE (reference sequence). The CDR3 is made up of 15 amino acids. Deletions cut 0 bases from V and 6 bases from J, with 15 bases between.

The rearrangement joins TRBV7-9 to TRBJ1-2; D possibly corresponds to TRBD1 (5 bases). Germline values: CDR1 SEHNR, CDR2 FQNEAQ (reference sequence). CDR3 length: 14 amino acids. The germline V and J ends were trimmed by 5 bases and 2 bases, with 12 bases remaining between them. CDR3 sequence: CASSRSGNNYGYTF. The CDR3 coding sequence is TGTGCCAGCAGCCGGTCAGGGAACAACTATGGCTACACCTTC.

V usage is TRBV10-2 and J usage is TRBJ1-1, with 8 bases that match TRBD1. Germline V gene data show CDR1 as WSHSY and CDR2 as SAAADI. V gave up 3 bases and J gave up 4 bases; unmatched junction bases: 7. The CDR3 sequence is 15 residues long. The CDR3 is CASSESGQGLTEAFF. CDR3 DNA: TGCGCCAGCAGTGAAAGCGGACAGGGCCTCACTGAAGCTTTCTTT.

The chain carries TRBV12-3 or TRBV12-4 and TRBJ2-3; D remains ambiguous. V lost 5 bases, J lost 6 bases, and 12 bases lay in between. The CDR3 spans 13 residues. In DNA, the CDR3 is TGTGCCAGCAGTCCCGGGTGGCTTGATACGCAGTATTTT. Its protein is CASSPGWLDTQYF.

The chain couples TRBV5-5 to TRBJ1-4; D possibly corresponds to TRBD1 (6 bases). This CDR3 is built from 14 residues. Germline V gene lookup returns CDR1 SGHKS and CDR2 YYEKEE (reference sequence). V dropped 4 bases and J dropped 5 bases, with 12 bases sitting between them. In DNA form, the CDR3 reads TGTGCCAGCAGCCAGGGGTTTCGGAATGAAAAACTGTTTTTT. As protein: CASSQGFRNEKLFF.

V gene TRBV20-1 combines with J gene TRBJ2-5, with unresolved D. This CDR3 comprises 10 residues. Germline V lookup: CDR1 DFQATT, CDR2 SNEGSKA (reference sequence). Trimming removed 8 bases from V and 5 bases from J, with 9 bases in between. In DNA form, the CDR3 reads TGCAGTCCCCGCAGGGAGACCCAGTACTTC. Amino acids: CSPRRETQYF.

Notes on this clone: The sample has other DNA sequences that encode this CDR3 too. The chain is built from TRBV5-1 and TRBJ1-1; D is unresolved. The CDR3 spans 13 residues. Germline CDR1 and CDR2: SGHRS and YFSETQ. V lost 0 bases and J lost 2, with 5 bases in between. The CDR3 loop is CASSLGPNTEAFF. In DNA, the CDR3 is TGCGCCAGCAGCTTGGGGCCCAACACTGAAGCTTTCTTT.

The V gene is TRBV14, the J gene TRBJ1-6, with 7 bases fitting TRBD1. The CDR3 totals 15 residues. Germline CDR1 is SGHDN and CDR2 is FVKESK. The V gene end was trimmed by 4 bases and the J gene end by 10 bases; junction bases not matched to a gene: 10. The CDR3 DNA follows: TGTGCCAGCAGCCCCGCGACAGGGCTGGGCTCACCCCTCCACTTT. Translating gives CASSPATGLGSPLHF. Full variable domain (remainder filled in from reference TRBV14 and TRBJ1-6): EAGVTQFPSHSVIEKGQTVTLRCDPISGHDNLYWYRRVMGKEIKFLLHFVKESKQDESGMPNNRFLAERTGGTYSTLKVQPAELEDSGVYFCASSPATGLGSPLHFGNGTRLTVT.

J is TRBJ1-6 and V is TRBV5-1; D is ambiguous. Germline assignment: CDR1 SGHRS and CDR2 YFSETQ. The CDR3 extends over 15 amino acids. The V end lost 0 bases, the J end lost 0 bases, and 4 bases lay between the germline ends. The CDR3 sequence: CASSLESSYNSPLHF. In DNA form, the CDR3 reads TGCGCCAGCAGCTTGGAGAGCTCCTATAATTCACCCCTCCACTTT. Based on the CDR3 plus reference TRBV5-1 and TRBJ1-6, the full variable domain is KAGVTQTPRYLIKTRGQQVTLSCSPISGHRSVSWYQQTPGQGLQFLFEYFSETQRNKGNFPGRFSGRQFSNSRSEMNVSTLELGDSALYLCASSLESSYNSPLHFGNGTRLTVT.

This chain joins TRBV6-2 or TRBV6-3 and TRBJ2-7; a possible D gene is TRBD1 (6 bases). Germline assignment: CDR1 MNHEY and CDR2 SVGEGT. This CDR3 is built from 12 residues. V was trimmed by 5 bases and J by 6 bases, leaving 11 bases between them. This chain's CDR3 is CASSPRGGEQYF. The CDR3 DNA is TGTGCCAGCAGTCCCCGAGGGGGCGAGCAGTACTTC.

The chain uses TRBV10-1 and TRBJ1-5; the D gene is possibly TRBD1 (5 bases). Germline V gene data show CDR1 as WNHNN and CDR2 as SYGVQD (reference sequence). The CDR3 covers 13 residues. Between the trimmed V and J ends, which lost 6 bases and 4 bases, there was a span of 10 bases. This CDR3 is CASSPTVNQPQHF. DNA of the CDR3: TGCGCCAGCAGCCCGACAGTAAATCAGCCCCAGCATTTT.

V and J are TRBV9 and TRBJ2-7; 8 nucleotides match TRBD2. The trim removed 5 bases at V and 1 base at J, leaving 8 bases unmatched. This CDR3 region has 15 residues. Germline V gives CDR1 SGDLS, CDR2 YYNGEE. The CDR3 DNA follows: TGTGCCAGCAGTCTGAGCGGGGGCGCGTCCTACGAGCAGTACTTC. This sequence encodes CASSLSGGASYEQYF. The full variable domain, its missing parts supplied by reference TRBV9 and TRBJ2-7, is DSGVTQTPKHLITATGQRVTLRCSPRSGDLSVYWYQQSLDQGLQFLIQYYNGEERAKGNILERFSAQQFPDLHSELNLSSLELGDSALYFCASSLSGGASYEQYFGPGTRLTVT.

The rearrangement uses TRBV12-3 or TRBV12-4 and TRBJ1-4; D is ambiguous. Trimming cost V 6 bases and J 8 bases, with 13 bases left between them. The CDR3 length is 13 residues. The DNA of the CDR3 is TGTGCCAGCAGACCGGTCAATCTAGAAAAACTGTTTTTT. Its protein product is CASRPVNLEKLFF.

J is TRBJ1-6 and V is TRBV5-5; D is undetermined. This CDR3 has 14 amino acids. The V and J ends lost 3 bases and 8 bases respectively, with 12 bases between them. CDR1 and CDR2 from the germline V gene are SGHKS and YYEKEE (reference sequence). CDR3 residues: CASSWGGPDSPLHF. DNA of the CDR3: TGTGCCAGCAGCTGGGGAGGCCCCGATTCACCCCTCCACTTT. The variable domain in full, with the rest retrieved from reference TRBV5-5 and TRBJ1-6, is DAGVTQSPTHLIKTRGQQVTLRCSPISGHKSVSWYQQVLGQGPQFIFQYYEKEERGRGNFPDRFSARQFPNYSSELNVNALLLGDSALYLCASSWGGPDSPLHFGNGTRLTVT.

The CDR3 is CASSLRATGILNSPLHF. The DNA for the CDR3 is TGTGCCAGCAGTTTAAGGGCGACAGGGATTCTGAATTCACCCCTCCACTTT. This rearrangement joins TRBV27 to TRBJ1-6; 7 bases are shared with TRBD1. V lost 2 bases, J lost 7 bases, and 11 bases stayed unmatched. Per the germline V gene, CDR1 is MNHEY and CDR2 is SMNVEV (reference sequence). The CDR3 is 17 amino acids.